This T cell receptor (beta chain) was recovered during a study of cytomegalovirus exposure and HLA in healthy donors (dated by TCRdb to between 2016 and 2019). With regard to the full study: An earlier analysis of roughly 570 of the donors reported approximately 300 Gb of sequence data and 100 million to 120 million unique TCR beta sequences obtained from around 170 million T cells. Approximately 310 gigabases of sequencing data and 80 million or so unique TCR sequences were included in an early release covering 550 to 800 HLA-typed donors. Among the roughly 370 genotyped donors, around 81% belonged to the genetic ancestry cluster associated with self-reported Caucasian donors. The study aimed to test whether signatures of past pathogen exposure could be identified by cataloging public T cell receptors. The study used immunosequencing to profile the T cell repertoires of several hundred subjects and linked those repertoires to cytomegalovirus serostatus. Along with the roughly 710-subject first cohort, a separate validation cohort of 120 different subjects was used. The study combined high-throughput TCR immunosequencing, statistical association of individual TCRs with disease status, and machine learning to predict cytomegalovirus infection status. A later analysis re-analyzed previously published TCR beta repertoires from 600 to 850 donors and added high-resolution HLA genotyping to study TCR occurrence patterns. Rather than using new phenotypic data, the later analysis identified candidate immune exposures from TCR beta sequences and from how often those sequences occurred across donors. An earlier analysis of some 600 of the donors applied high-throughput TCR beta sequencing to assess whether each TCR beta V gene segment acted as functional or pseudogenic. Donor age, sex, ethnicity and CMV serostatus were compiled together with the repertoire data. A later genetic analysis took genome-wide SNP genotypes for about three fifths of the roughly 700 donors and used that subset as a discovery cohort. All discovery cohort repertoires had been generated on a single sequencing platform. Both class I and class II loci were covered by HLA typing, at four-digit resolution. Typing coverage differed by locus: A, B, C, DRB1 and DQB1 were typed in roughly 620-640 donors, DQA1 in 500 to 550, DPA1 in nearly 610, and DPB1 in around 440. About five DR-DQ haplotypes were handled as single units for association and clustering because linkage in the cohort was strong. Across 300 to 500 genotyped donors of the cohort, an average of about 200,000 unique TCR beta nucleotide sequences per donor were sequenced, and 15% to 20% of those sequences were non-productive. On the study overall, not on this receptor specifically: Linkage disequilibrium might explain the correlated functional status among segregating V segments, but an unknown experimental factor could not be ruled out. When HLA alleles, especially DR and DQ, strongly co-occurred, attributing TCR associations to individual alleles was difficult. Compared with equally common non-associated chains, HLA-associated TCR beta chains in a later analysis were more clonally expanded and had lower generation probabilities. Presence/absence analyses assumed roughly uniform sequencing depth across donors, an assumption that may not hold. The 87-base-pair reads could not distinguish some IMGT-functional V segments, including TRBV6-2 and TRBV6-3, so those segments were excluded. The study listed over 150 TCR beta chains as associated with cytomegalovirus. Most CMV-associated TCR beta chains appeared to be HLA-restricted in a later analysis, and the HLA associations seemed to be driven largely by CMV exposure. Cytomegalovirus status was reported to be diagnosed by the classifier with high specificity and sensitivity in both the original and validation cohorts. An earlier analysis of 587 of the donors showed that most TCR beta V segments appeared in productive rearrangements either about 87% or about 30% of the time, which broadly matched IMGT annotations. The authors suggested that the approach could potentially be generalized to other disease states and immunological phenotypes. The earlier analysis of some 540 of the donors excluded roughly 16 rarely observed V segments, including chromosome 9 orphons, because counts were too low. In vitro tests confirmed that a few of the cytomegalovirus-associated TCR beta chains recognize cytomegalovirus antigens. CMV serostatus was the only immune exposure information available for the cohort. In a later genetic analysis, a missense DCLRE1C variant was associated with V-gene and J-gene trimming of TCR beta chains, and the association was replicated in an independent cohort. In a later analysis, the rate of TCR association differed among HLA loci, with DRB1 alleles having the most associated TCRs and HLA-C alleles having the fewest. In a later analysis, several top co-occurrence clusters were reported to appear linked to parvovirus B19, influenza, CMV and Epstein-Barr virus. Specific HLA alleles were associated with more than 15,000 TCR beta sequences at a false discovery rate of 0.05 in a later analysis. A further reported finding was that TCR beta sequences accurately predicted the HLA-A and HLA-B alleles for most subjects in the first cohort. Because some donors lacked HLA typing at each locus, the association tests relied only on the typed subset. A group of highly shared sequence variants was considered likely to be a technical artifact of the sequencing pipeline. Only TCR beta chains were sequenced in this cohort, and the absence of alpha or paired-chain data limited detectable features. Most TCR sequences were observed very rarely across donors, whereas some public TCRs were present in many individuals. A later genetic analysis reported fewer N-insertions in productive TCRs among donors in an Asian-associated ancestry cluster than the approximately 700-donor mean.

The method behind the library was the immunoSEQ multiplex PCR assay. For the multiplex PCR, a mixture combining 60 forward primers for TCR Vbeta segments and 13 reverse primers for TCR Jbeta segments was used. The CDR3 region of rearranged TCR beta genes was amplified from genomic DNA with a multiplex PCR assay. Amplified TCR beta libraries were sequenced as 87-base-pair reads on the Illumina HiSeq System. In the authors' own workflow: Across the 670 or so repertoires, a later analysis counted roughly 84 million unique TCR beta chains, some 11 million of which were shared by at least two donors. To remove PCR and sequencing errors, raw reads were error-corrected and collapsed into unique sequences using a nearest-neighbor algorithm that merged closely related sequences. V, D and J gene segments were assigned by aligning CDR3 sequences to IMGT reference sequences. For a sequence to be retained, at least a six-nucleotide match to both a V gene segment and a J gene segment was required. A rearrangement counted as productive if the CDR3 had no stop codons and remained in frame with V and J, and every other rearrangement counted as non-productive. CDR3 was defined according to IMGT convention as the region running from the second conserved V-encoded cysteine to the conserved J-encoded phenylalanine. In an earlier analysis of 550 to 650 of the donors, sequences lacking an unambiguous match to a single V gene segment were excluded. In an earlier analysis of some 590 of the donors, V segments were called functional above 56.7% productive rearrangements and were called segregating when the between-donor standard deviation exceeded 5%. A statistical classification framework was developed to diagnose cytomegalovirus status using the catalog of TCR beta chain sequences. A later analysis assigned V and J genes by comparing TCR nucleotide sequences with IMGT/GENE-DB human TR gene sequences. In a later analysis, CDR3 sequences and most-parsimonious VDJ recombination scenarios were assigned using the TCRdist pipeline. In a later analysis, every TCR beta chain was defined by the combination of its CDR3 amino acid sequence and its V-gene family, and reads without a unique V-gene family were dropped. In a later analysis, 450 to 600 highly shared, low-generation-probability nucleotide sequences were removed to address suspected cross-contamination and a sequencing artifact. A later analysis calculated a clonal expansion index for each public chain from normalized within-repertoire ranks of inferred template counts. Generation probabilities in a later analysis came from a VDJ recombination model fitted to out-of-frame rearrangements, and those results were checked against IGoR. A later analysis scored TCR-TCR, TCR-HLA and TCR-CMV co-occurrence with hypergeometric tests, applying a repertoire-size bias correction to TCR pairs. In a later analysis, false discovery rates were estimated by permuting HLA or CMV assignments 20 times. In a later analysis, co-occurring TCRs were grouped with DBSCAN, and TCRdist sequence similarity was added when clustering was performed within HLA-allele-positive subsets. For co-occurrence clustering, repertoires with fewer than 30,000 or more than 120,000 public chains were excluded, along with 5 or 6 repertoires with anomalous nucleotide sharing. Here the immuneACCESS table is served through TCRdb, limited to in-frame sequences with V and J called. Missing clones are a known gap in these copies; in checked studies unresolved V genes cover under half, and the rest lacks a known reason. V and J calls and clone size are given by that table; D and trimming were obtained from the DNA. This sample comprises roughly 140,000 clones, approximately 81% of them detected only once. Approximately 2.5% of the sample lies in the top ten.

As concerns this clone: It has no known antigen specificity. No quality values exist for individual bases; no much larger clone is one base distant.

The cohort was made up of 666 healthy bone marrow donors. At the time of sampling, all cohort members were nominally healthy, though unrecorded immune exposures were likely present. The donor was CMV seronegative and belonged to the group of around 400 seronegative cohort members. A peripheral blood sample was provided by each donor, and peripheral blood mononuclear cells were used for TCR beta sequencing. Genomic DNA was extracted from the blood cell samples with the Qiagen DNeasy Blood Extraction Kit. The V and J ends are trimmed by 4 bases and 4 bases, leaving 22 bases between them. Taken from the germline V gene, the CDR1 and CDR2 loops are LGHNA and YNFKEQ. There are 18 amino acids in the CDR3, from cysteine to phenylalanine inclusive. Only the CDR3 part of the read is kept: 54 bases, read in frame from the first base.

The chain is made from TRBV4-2 and TRBJ2-2, with the D gene uncertain. The source is a woman between 18 and 29 years old in good health and CMV-seronegative. The material sequenced was PBMCs. The DNA sequence follows: TGTGCCAGCAGCCCCCGGGTCCTCGACCCGACCAGCACCGGGGAGCTGTTTTTT. Its product reads: CASSPRVLDPTSTGELFF.